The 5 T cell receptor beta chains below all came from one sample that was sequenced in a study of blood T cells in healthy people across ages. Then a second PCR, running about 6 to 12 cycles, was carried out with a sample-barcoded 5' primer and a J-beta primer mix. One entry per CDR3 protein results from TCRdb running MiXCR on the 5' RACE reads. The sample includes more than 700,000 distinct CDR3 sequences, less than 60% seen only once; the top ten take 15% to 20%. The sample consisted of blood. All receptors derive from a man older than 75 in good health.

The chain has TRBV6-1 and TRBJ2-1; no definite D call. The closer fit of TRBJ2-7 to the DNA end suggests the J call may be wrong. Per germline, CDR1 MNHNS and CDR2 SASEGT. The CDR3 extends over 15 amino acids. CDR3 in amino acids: CASSESRYSYNEQYF. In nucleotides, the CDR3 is TGTGCCAGCAGTGAATCAAGATACTCCTACAATGAGCAGTACTTC.

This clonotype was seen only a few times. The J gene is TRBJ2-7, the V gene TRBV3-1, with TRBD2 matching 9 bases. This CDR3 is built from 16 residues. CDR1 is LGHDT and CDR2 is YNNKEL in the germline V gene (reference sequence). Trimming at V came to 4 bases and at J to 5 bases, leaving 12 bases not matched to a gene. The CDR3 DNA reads TGTGCCAGCAGCCGCGCGGGGGGGTTGGCCTCTGACGAGCAGTACTTC. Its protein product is CASSRAGGLASDEQYF.

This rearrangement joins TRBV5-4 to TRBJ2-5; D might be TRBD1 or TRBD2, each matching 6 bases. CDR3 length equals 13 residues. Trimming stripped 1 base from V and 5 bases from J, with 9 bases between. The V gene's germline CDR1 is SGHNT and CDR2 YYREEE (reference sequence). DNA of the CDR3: TGTGCCAGCAGCTTGAGGGGGGATGAGACCCAGTACTTC. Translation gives CASSLRGDETQYF.

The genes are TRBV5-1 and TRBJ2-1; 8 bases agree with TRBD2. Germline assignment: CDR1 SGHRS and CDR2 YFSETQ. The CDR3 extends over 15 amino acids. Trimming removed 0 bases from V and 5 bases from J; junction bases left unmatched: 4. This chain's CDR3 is CASSLVRAGDNEQFF. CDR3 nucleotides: TGCGCCAGCAGCTTGGTCCGAGCGGGAGACAATGAGCAGTTCTTC.

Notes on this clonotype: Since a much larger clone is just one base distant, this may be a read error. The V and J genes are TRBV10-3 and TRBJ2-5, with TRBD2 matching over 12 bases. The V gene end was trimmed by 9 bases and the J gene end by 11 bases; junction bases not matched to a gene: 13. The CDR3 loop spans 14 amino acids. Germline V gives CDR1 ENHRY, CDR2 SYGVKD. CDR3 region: CAMGLAGERYEQYF. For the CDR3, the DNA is TGTGCCATGGGACTAGCGGGCGAGCGGTATGAGCAGTACTTC.